One and the same sample provided the 8 T cell receptor beta chains below, sequenced in a study of T-cell memory formation after mild COVID-19. TCRdb recomputed calls from the 5' RACE reads with MiXCR, one row per CDR3 protein. The sample shows about 560,000 distinct CDR3 sequences, about 18% of them seen only once. What was sequenced was PBMCs or a T cell subset sorted from them (not recorded which). The origin of the receptors is an adult woman who had mild COVID-19 (a few samples of this study predate the infection). Cell type and time point are not known.

This clonotype was picked up a small number of times. V and J are TRBV18 and TRBJ2-7, with 11 bases fitting TRBD2. This CDR3 contains 16 residues. CDR1 and CDR2 from the germline V gene are KGHSH and LQKENI. The trim removed 2 bases at V and 3 bases at J, leaving 6 bases unmatched. The CDR3 protein is CASSPAGTSGDYEQYF. The CDR3, as DNA: TGTGCCAGCTCACCAGCCGGGACTAGCGGCGACTACGAGCAGTACTTC.

The gene calls are TRBV24-1 and TRBJ2-1; 10 positions agree with TRBD2. With 4 bases clipped from V and 0 bases from J, the junction kept 2 bases outside the gene matches. The CDR3 loop spans 16 amino acids. Germline V gene lookup returns CDR1 KGHDR and CDR2 SFDVKD. The DNA for the CDR3 is TGTGCCACCAGTGACTCTAGCGGGAGCTCCTACAATGAGCAGTTCTTC. Encoded protein: CATSDSSGSSYNEQFF.

This clonotype was recorded many times. The chain is built from TRBV6-1 and TRBJ1-1; a weak D match, TRBD1 (5 bases). The CDR3 loop spans 14 amino acids. Germline V gene lookup returns CDR1 MNHNS and CDR2 SASEGT. Between the trimmed V and J ends, which lost 2 bases and 4 bases, there was a span of 11 bases. The CDR3 DNA reads TGTGCCAGCAGTGAACAGGGAAGCAGCACTGAAGCTTTCTTT. Translating it yields CASSEQGSSTEAFF.

This clonotype was detected a few times. The chain is built from TRBV20-1 and TRBJ1-5; D gene uncertain. The CDR3 loop spans 14 amino acids. Germline-derived CDR1 and CDR2 are DFQATT and SNEGSKA (reference sequence). Trimming left V 8 bases short and J 4 bases short, with 18 bases between. CDR3 in DNA: TGCAGTTACAGAACGCAAGGACGGAATCAGCCCCAGCATTTT. Its translation: CSYRTQGRNQPQHF.

The V and J genes are TRBV6-6 and TRBJ1-1; the D is unclear. Germline V gene data show CDR1 as MNHNY and CDR2 as SVGAGI (reference sequence). V was cut by 6 bases and J by 6 bases, with 17 bases left in between. The CDR3 has 14 residues. CDR3 sequence (DNA): TGTGCCAGCAGGCCCCTAACACAGAATTCTGAAGCTTTCTTT. This codes for CASRPLTQNSEAFF.

This clonotype was counted ten times or more. The J gene is TRBJ2-2, the V gene TRBV5-6, with 7 nucleotides matching TRBD2. CDR3 length: 14 residues. Germline lookup yields CDR1 SGHDT and CDR2 YYEEEE. With 4 bases clipped from V and 7 bases from J, the junction kept 7 bases outside the gene matches. CDR3 sequence: CASSPGLYNGELFF. The CDR3 nucleotides are TGTGCCAGCAGCCCGGGACTATATAACGGGGAGCTGTTTTTT.

This clonotype was detected many times. The gene calls are TRBV6-5 and TRBJ2-1, with D possibly matching TRBD1 (5 bases). Trimming pared 11 bases from V and 3 bases from J, leaving 14 bases between. This CDR3 region has 13 residues. The germline CDR1 and CDR2 sequences are MNHEY and SVGAGI. CDR3 protein: CAPRGRLYNEQFF. DNA of the CDR3: TGTGCCCCTAGGGGCAGACTCTACAATGAGCAGTTCTTC.

This clonotype was seen more than once but under ten times. This CDR3 is CASSHGGAYNEQFF. The CDR3 nucleotides read TGTGCCAGCAGCCACGGGGGGGCCTACAATGAGCAGTTCTTC. The gene calls are TRBV4-2 and TRBJ2-1; 8 bases map to TRBD2. J lost 2 bases, V lost 3 bases, and 0 bases had no gene match. This CDR3 is built from 14 residues. Germline V CDR1 and CDR2: LGHNA, YNFKEQ.